The rows below give T cell receptor beta chains drawn from one sample of a study of cytomegalovirus exposure and HLA in healthy donors. Some clones are missing from TCRdb's copy, which holds only in-frame ones; the method was immunoSEQ multiplex PCR. The sample consists of around 170,000 clones, 65% to 75% of them appearing once. Material: PBMCs. The receptors come from a girl between 5 and 17 years old in good health and CMV-seronegative. Each CDR3 is given with its conserved first and last residue. The D gene is left open where the match is weak. Size tells how often a clone was seen (once, few, many) or the class of an expanded clone, and some rows leave it out.

TRBV6-1,TRBD2,NA,TRBJ2-3,CASRWGGVDTQYF,TGTGCCAGCAGGTGGGGAGGGGTAGATACGCAGTATTTT
TRBV25-1,TRBD1,NA,TRBJ1-2,CASSFTGGGKGYTF,TGTGCCAGCAGCTTTACAGGGGGCGGTAAGGGCTACACCTTC
TRBV28,TRBD1,once,TRBJ1-5,CAGGGPQGQGNQPQHF,TGTGCCGGAGGGGGGCCACAGGGACAGGGCAATCAGCCCCAGCATTTT
TRBV9,NA,few,TRBJ2-5,CASSPSGGAPPQETQYF,TGTGCCAGCAGCCCGTCTGGAGGAGCCCCCCCCCAGGAGACCCAGTACTTC
TRBV9,NA,NA,TRBJ1-1,CASSERGGGTEAFF,TGTGCCAGCAGCGAGCGGGGAGGGGGCACTGAAGCTTTCTTT
TRBV10-1,TRBD1,NA,TRBJ1-5,CASSESWRIRQGPYSNQPQHF,TGCGCCAGCAGTGAGTCGTGGCGTATTCGACAGGGACCCTATAGCAATCAGCCCCAGCATTTT
TRBV5-1,TRBD1,NA,TRBJ2-1,CGGQGCSYNEQFF,TGCGGAGGACAGGGTTGCTCCTACAATGAGCAGTTCTTC
TRBV6-1,NA,many,TRBJ2-6,CASSERFSGANVLTF,TGTGCCAGCAGTGAACGGTTCTCTGGGGCCAACGTCCTGACTTTC
TRBV12-5,TRBD1,NA,TRBJ1-4,CASGFRDRANEKLFF,TGTGCTAGTGGTTTCCGGGACAGAGCTAATGAAAAACTGTTTTTT
TRBV15,TRBD1,once,TRBJ2-7,CATSRAGQGVHEQYF,TGTGCCACCAGCAGAGCGGGACAGGGTGTCCACGAGCAGTACTTC
TRBV7-9,NA,NA,TRBJ2-7,CASSLADGVSSYEQYF,TGTGCCAGCAGCTTAGCGGACGGGGTAAGCTCCTACGAGCAGTACTTC
TRBV6-5,NA,few,TRBJ1-6,CASSVQRNSPLHF,TGTGCCAGCAGTGTTCAGAGGAATTCACCCCTCCACTTT
TRBV14,NA,few,TRBJ2-7,CASSQGKGVYEQYF,TGTGCCAGCAGCCAAGGGAAAGGGGTGTACGAGCAGTACTTC
TRBV6-1,NA,NA,TRBJ2-2,CASSELVRGVGELFF,TGTGCCAGCAGTGAATTGGTTCGCGGGGTTGGGGAGCTGTTTTTT
TRBV6-1,NA,few,TRBJ1-4,CASSEHQPQGSSNEKLFF,TGTGCCAGCAGTGAACACCAGCCCCAAGGGAGTAGTAATGAAAAACTGTTTTTT
TRBV6-6,TRBD1,NA,TRBJ1-5,CASSTGDYQPQHF,TGTGCCAGCAGTACAGGGGATTATCAGCCCCAGCATTTT
TRBV19,NA,NA,TRBJ1-5,CASSIEGRRGLYSNQPQHF,TGTGCCAGTAGTATAGAAGGCAGGAGAGGGTTATACAGCAATCAGCCCCAGCATTTT
TRBV6-5,NA,few,TRBJ1-2,CASSAQGGYTF,TGTGCCAGCAGTGCCCAGGGTGGCTACACCTTC
TRBV30,TRBD1,NA,TRBJ1-2,CAWSRTFQGAGGTF,TGTGCCTGGAGTCGGACTTTTCAGGGGGCAGGAGGCACCTTC
TRBV18,NA,NA,TRBJ2-3,CASSPGLRGASTDTQYF,TGTGCCAGCTCACCGGGTTTACGGGGGGCTTCCACAGATACGCAGTATTTT
TRBV4-1,NA,once,TRBJ2-6,CASSQGRGLRTNVLTF,TGCGCCAGCAGCCAAGGGAGGGGTCTTCGGACCAACGTCCTGACTTTC
TRBV19,TRBD1,NA,TRBJ2-6,CASNDRAPSGANVLTF,TGTGCCAGTAACGACAGGGCACCCTCTGGGGCCAACGTCCTGACTTTC
TRBV30,NA,NA,TRBJ1-1,CAWSVLDNTEAFF,TGTGCCTGGAGTGTACTCGATAACACTGAAGCTTTCTTT
TRBV7-9,NA,NA,TRBJ2-1,CASSSGVANQFF,TGTGCCAGCAGCTCCGGGGTGGCTAACCAGTTCTTC
TRBV6-6,NA,NA,TRBJ1-5,CASSSRYEPQHF,TGTGCCAGCAGTTCCCGGTATGAGCCCCAGCATTTT
TRBV20-1,TRBD2,NA,TRBJ2-5,CSAPQGLAANF,TGCAGTGCTCCCCAAGGACTAGCGGCCAACTTC
TRBV10-3,NA,once,TRBJ1-4,CASTDISNEKLFF,TGTGCCTCCACGGACATTTCTAATGAAAAACTGTTTTTT
TRBV7-9,NA,NA,TRBJ2-1,CASRPSGPYNEQFF,TGTGCCAGCAGACCCTCGGGTCCCTACAATGAGCAGTTCTTC
TRBV30,NA,few,TRBJ1-2,CAWKVPILDRSHYGYTF,TGTGCCTGGAAAGTCCCTATTCTTGACAGGTCTCACTATGGCTACACCTTC
TRBV10-3,NA,NA,TRBJ2-2,CAIRISRGTGELFF,TGTGCCATCAGGATTAGCAGGGGCACCGGGGAGCTGTTTTTT
TRBV25-1,NA,NA,TRBJ1-2,CASSEYEGVSDGYTF,TGTGCCAGCAGTGAATATGAGGGGGTAAGCGATGGCTACACCTTC
TRBV6-1,NA,NA,TRBJ2-1,CASSEVGAGEQFF,TGTGCCAGCAGTGAAGTGGGGGCAGGTGAGCAGTTCTTC
TRBV6-6,NA,NA,TRBJ2-7,CASNQGGLAYEQYF,TGTGCCAGCAACCAGGGGGGCCTGGCCTACGAGCAGTACTTC
TRBV14,NA,NA,TRBJ2-1,CASSQEQGRVYHEQFF,TGTGCCAGCAGCCAAGAACAGGGACGGGTCTATCATGAGCAGTTCTTC
TRBV7-7,NA,NA,TRBJ1-1,CASSLVSEAFF,TGTGCCAGCAGCTTAGTCAGTGAAGCTTTCTTT
TRBV7-9,NA,once,TRBJ2-2,CASSPAQGTNTGELFF,TGTGCCAGCAGCCCCGCCCAGGGAACGAACACCGGGGAGCTGTTTTTT
TRBV5-6,NA,NA,TRBJ1-4,CASSWGREKLFF,TGTGCCAGCAGCTGGGGGCGGGAAAAACTGTTTTTT
TRBV27,NA,once,TRBJ1-2,CASRPRGSYGYTF,TGTGCCAGTCGCCCTAGGGGATCCTATGGCTACACCTTC
TRBV5-8,NA,NA,TRBJ1-4,CASSLGTDHTTNEKLFF,TGTGCCAGCAGCTTGGGGACAGACCATACAACTAATGAAAAACTGTTTTTT
TRBV15,NA,once,TRBJ2-7,CATSREGDSLYEQYF,TGTGCCACCAGCAGAGAGGGGGACTCCCTCTACGAGCAGTACTTC
TRBV29-1,TRBD1,NA,TRBJ2-7,CSGRQGGTYEQYF,TGCAGCGGGCGACAGGGGGGGACCTACGAGCAGTACTTC